Below, 9 T cell receptor beta chains from the same sample are listed, as sequenced in a study of identical twins. In TCRdb, the 5' RACE reads were re-called with MiXCR into one record per CDR3 protein. This sample has 430,000 or so distinct CDR3 sequences; approximately 24% occur once, and the top ten carry 2.5% to 3.5%. The sample was also reused in another study, on T cells expressing NK-cell markers.

The sequenced sample consisted of CD4+ T cells sorted from blood. These receptors came from a woman between 18 and 29 years old in good health.

This clonotype was found a few times. This chain connects TRBV29-1 to TRBJ1-2; 7 nucleotides align to TRBD1. V gave up 6 bases and J gave up 8 bases; unmatched junction bases: 6. The CDR3 totals 11 residues. Per the germline V gene, CDR1 is SQVTM and CDR2 is ANQGSEA. DNA of the CDR3: TGCAGCGTCGATGACAGGGCAGGCTACACCTTC. It specifies CSVDDRAGYTF.

The chain employs TRBV6-5 and TRBJ2-7; TRBD2 agrees at 9 bases. Germline V gives CDR1 MNHEY, CDR2 SVGAGI. V lost 3 bases, J lost 2 bases, and 11 bases stayed unmatched. The CDR3 loop spans 17 amino acids. The CDR3 spells CASSYLAGMGTTYEQYF. Here the CDR3 DNA reads TGTGCCAGCAGTTATCTAGCGGGAATGGGGACGACCTACGAGCAGTACTTC.

This clonotype has only a few counts. This chain joins TRBV20-1 and TRBJ2-5, with TRBD2 matching 15 bases. The V gene's germline CDR1 is DFQATT and CDR2 SNEGSKA (reference sequence). The CDR3 contains 16 residues. V lost 6 bases and J lost 1; bases outside the gene matches: 6. The CDR3: CSATGTSGGTQETQYF. The CDR3 nucleotides read TGCAGTGCCACCGGGACTAGCGGGGGGACCCAAGAGACCCAGTACTTC.

This clonotype was detected a few times. The chain employs TRBV20-1 and TRBJ2-2; D may be TRBD1 (5 bases). V was pared by 4 bases and J by 0 bases, with 6 bases between. Germline V gene sequence: CDR1 DFQATT, CDR2 SNEGSKA (reference sequence). This CDR3 is 13 amino acids long. As DNA, the CDR3 is TGCAGTGCTATCAGGGCGAACACCGGGGAGCTGTTTTTT. The encoded protein is CSAIRANTGELFF.

The V gene is TRBV7-2, the J gene TRBJ1-6; D remains unclear. With 5 bases removed from V and 2 bases from J, the gap between germline ends came to 10 bases. The germline V gene encodes CDR1 SGHTA and CDR2 FQGNSA. CDR3 size: 15 residues. Here the CDR3 DNA reads TGTGCCAGCAGCGGTCGGAGGGCCTATAATTCACCCCTCCACTTT. This encodes CASSGRRAYNSPLHF.

There are a few counts of this clonotype. The rearrangement uses TRBV29-1 and TRBJ2-7; the match to TRBD1 covers 7 bases. Trimming took 3 bases from V and 3 from J; bases not matched to a gene: 2. Looked up from germline, CDR1 is SQVTM and CDR2 is ANQGSEA. The CDR3 is 12 residues long. For the CDR3, the DNA is TGCAGCGTTGAGGGGGACAGCTACGAGCAGTACTTC. The encoded protein is CSVEGDSYEQYF.

The chain joins TRBV7-2 to TRBJ2-5; TRBD2 matches 11 bases. Per the germline V gene, CDR1 is SGHTA and CDR2 is FQGNSA. The CDR3 length is 18 residues. With V trimmed by 0 bases and J by 5 bases, 11 bases remained unmatched. The CDR3 reads CASSLAPLAGGPRETQYF. CDR3 in DNA: TGTGCCAGCAGCTTAGCGCCGTTAGCGGGGGGGCCTAGGGAGACCCAGTACTTC.

V gene TRBV20-1 combines with J gene TRBJ2-1; 9 positions match TRBD2. V shed 3 bases and J 4 bases; nucleotides not matched to a gene: 4. This CDR3 comprises 14 residues. Germline V gene sequence: CDR1 DFQATT, CDR2 SNEGSKA (reference sequence). Written as DNA, the CDR3 is TGCAGTGCTAGGGTCGCGGGGGGGTACAATGAGCAGTTCTTC. It is translated as CSARVAGGYNEQFF.

V gene TRBV5-1 combines with J gene TRBJ1-6; weak D call: TRBD1 (5 bases). This CDR3 region has 16 residues. The V end lost 4 bases, the J end lost 10 bases, and 21 bases lay between the germline ends. CDR1 SGHRS and CDR2 YFSETQ come from the germline V gene. CDR3 DNA sequence: TGCGCCAGCAGCGTGGTGGAGGGGCGGCGAGGGTCACCCCTCCACTTT. Translation gives CASSVVEGRRGSPLHF.